This entry lists 9 T cell receptor beta chains sequenced from one sample in a study of lymphopenia after photon versus proton radiotherapy. Libraries were prepared by immunoSEQ multiplex PCR; TCRdb keeps only in-frame clonotypes and omits some of them. The sample lists several thousand clones; around 90% were seen once. Sequencing was performed on peripheral blood, taken from a patient treated with photon-based radiotherapy. The receptors derive from an elderly man with cholangiocarcinoma.

The chain uses TRBV29-1 and TRBJ1-2, with 7 bases aligning to TRBD1. Germline loops: CDR1 SQVTM, CDR2 ANQGSEA. This CDR3 is 12 amino acids long. The V segment lost 7 bases and the J segment 4 bases; nucleotides outside the gene matches: 6. The CDR3 DNA reads as TGCAGCGGTTATTACAGGGGCTATGGCTACACCTTC. It codes for CSGYYRGYGYTF.

The CDR3 nucleotides are TGTGCCAGCAGTTCCTCGGGACGGACAGCTTTTAACTATGGCTACACCTTC. This encodes CASSSSGRTAFNYGYTF. The chain couples TRBV28 to TRBJ1-2, with D perhaps TRBD1 (6 bases). Germline V CDR1 and CDR2: MDHEN, SYDVKM. The CDR3 runs 17 residues. Trimming stripped 4 bases from V and 1 base from J, with 19 bases between.

This chain links TRBV7-6 with TRBJ2-3, with 14 positions matching TRBD2. The germline gives CDR1 SGHVS, CDR2 FNYEAQ. V was pared by 5 bases and J by 5 bases, with 9 bases of the junction left unmatched. CDR3 length: 17 residues. CDR3 residues: CASSPRLAGGQLDTQYF. The CDR3 DNA sequence: TGTGCCAGCAGCCCAAGACTAGCGGGGGGGCAGTTAGATACGCAGTATTTT. Complete variable domain (other parts from reference TRBV7-6 and TRBJ2-3): GAGVSQSPRYKVTKRGQDVALRCDPISGHVSLYWYRQALGQGPEFLTYFNYEAQQDKSGLPNDRFSAERPEGSISTLTIQRTEQRDSAMYRCASSPRLAGGQLDTQYFGPGTRLTVL.

The chain is built from TRBV5-6 and TRBJ1-6; TRBD1 aligns across 8 bases. Germline CDR1 and CDR2: SGHDT and YYEEEE. The CDR3 length is 15 residues. With 7 bases clipped from V and 9 bases from J, the junction kept 12 bases outside the gene matches. CDR3 DNA sequence: TGTGCCAGCCGCCTGAGCCAGGGGGCAGGTTCACCCCTCCACTTT. It translates to CASRLSQGAGSPLHF.

The chain couples TRBV7-2 to TRBJ2-7; tentative D call: TRBD2 (5 bases). This CDR3 is 14 amino acids long. Trimming pared 3 bases from V and 5 bases from J, leaving 14 bases between. From germline, CDR1 is SGHTA and CDR2 FQGNSA. CDR3: CASSLERASHEQYF. In nucleotides, the CDR3 is TGTGCCAGCAGCTTGGAAAGGGCTAGCCACGAGCAGTACTTC.

V and J are TRBV25-1 and TRBJ2-2; maybe TRBD2 (5 bases). CDR1 MGHDK and CDR2 SYGVNS come from the germline V gene. Trimming took off 6 bases at V and 6 bases at J, with 14 bases between the two ends. The CDR3 covers 14 residues. The CDR3 loop is CASRGKGSAGELFF. The CDR3 nucleotides are TGTGCCAGCAGGGGCAAAGGGAGCGCCGGGGAGCTGTTTTTT.

Here the CDR3 DNA reads TGTGCCACCAGCCCTTCGCAGGGGGTCCAATCGCGGTACTTC. It yields the protein CATSPSQGVQSRYF. J is TRBJ2-5 and V is TRBV15; 7 positions agree with TRBD1. Losses at the gene ends were 5 bases for V and 13 bases for J; bases not matched to a gene: 16. Germline-derived CDR1 and CDR2 are LNHNV and YYDKDF (reference sequence). This CDR3 is built from 14 residues.

This chain joins TRBV7-2 and TRBJ2-2, with a possible D match to TRBD1 (6 bases). This CDR3 spans 15 amino acids. V gave up 6 bases and J gave up 5 bases, with 16 bases separating them. Per germline, CDR1 SGHTA and CDR2 FQGNSA. CDR3 sequence (DNA): TGTGCCAGCAGGGCACAGGGTTTGGGGACCGGGGAGCTGTTTTTT. Amino acid sequence: CASRAQGLGTGELFF.

The chain employs TRBV29-1 and TRBJ1-5; TRBD1 matches 7 bases. V shed 6 bases and J 1 base; nucleotides not matched to a gene: 3. CDR1 and CDR2 (germline): SQVTM, ANQGSEA. The length of the CDR3 is 13 residues. CDR3: CSVQQGSNQPQHF. CDR3 nucleotides: TGCAGCGTACAACAGGGGAGCAATCAGCCCCAGCATTTT.